In this sample, the clone carrying this T cell receptor beta chain turned up many times. The antigen is undetermined. Whole blood was used without fractionation, so all unsorted peripheral T cells were included. About 500 ng RNA was reverse transcribed with alpha and beta constant-region primers. Using multiplexing indices, alpha and beta chain libraries were generated apart by chain-specific third strand synthesis. Second strand DNA was synthesized using a primer at the SP2 site. The library got P5 and P7 elements plus a second index, then an approximately 25-cycle PCR. TCRdb reanalysed the 5' RACE reads using MiXCR and keeps one entry per CDR3 protein. The sample shows about 24,000 distinct CDR3 sequences, 8.5% to 9% of them seen only once. The data derive from a study of HIV-infected patients and healthy controls. Study-wide results and limits: Compared with untreated HIV+ repertoires, healthy controls showed roughly threefold more distinct CDR3s and higher Shannon diversity. Significantly higher mean Gini indices appeared in HIV-infected repertoires, possibly reflecting oligoclonality.

Trimming removed 5 bases from V and 2 bases from J; junction bases left unmatched: 7. Looked up from germline, CDR1 is SGHRS and CDR2 is YFSETQ. The CDR3 is made up of 15 amino acids. The V and J genes are TRBV5-1 and TRBJ2-3, with 8 bases lining up with TRBD2. The sequenced sample was blood. The TCR originated in an adult in good health. The CDR3: CASSLRGGPTDTQYF. CDR3 DNA sequence: TGCGCCAGCAGTCTGCGCGGGGGGCCCACAGATACGCAGTATTTT. Full variable domain (remainder filled in from reference TRBV5-1 and TRBJ2-3): KAGVTQTPRYLIKTRGQQVTLSCSPISGHRSVSWYQQTPGQGLQFLFEYFSETQRNKGNFPGRFSGRQFSNSRSEMNVSTLELGDSALYLCASSLRGGPTDTQYFGPGTRLTVL.